This TCR beta chain was retrieved from a study of shared clonotypes between healthy human individuals. General study findings and limits: Four donors shared approximately 5% of their naive CD4 clonotypes.

This was a deep-level run. Under the authors' procedure: Junction-only sequences without quality scores came from ImmunoSEQ, so filtering differed. Clones were sequenced by immunoSEQ multiplex PCR, and TCRdb holds only the in-frame ones, with some missing. D and trimming come from the DNA, and the V and J calls and clone size come from that table. Of about 1 million clones detected, approximately 80% appear once; the ten largest clones hold under 0.65%. V was pared by 6 bases and J by 0 bases, with 7 bases of the junction left unmatched. CDR1 is SQVTM, CDR2 ANQGSEA, per germline. This CDR3 is 14 amino acids long. For this clone: Antigen unknown.

This chain connects TRBV29-1 to TRBJ2-7; 8 nucleotides align to TRBD2. Specimen: memory CD4+ T cells from PBMCs. The subset was: CD45RA-negative fraction. This clonotype was sampled from a man aged 18-30 years in good health. Some clones in this sample may be carry-over from other donors' samples. The DNA of the CDR3 is TGCAGCGTACTACTAGCGGACCTCTCCTACGAGCAGTACTTC. Translating gives CSVLLADLSYEQYF.